These T cell receptor beta chains were read from a single sample in a study of T cells after yellow fever vaccination. TCRdb passed the 5' RACE reads through MiXCR, listing each CDR3 protein once. Of around 530,000 distinct CDR3 sequences detected, 17% appear once; the ten largest clones hold approximately 15%. Sequencing was performed on PBMCs, taken about 5 days after the first yellow fever vaccination. The receptors shown here come from a man aged 18 to 30 who received the YFV17D yellow fever vaccine. CDR3s include the opening cysteine and the closing phenylalanine or tryptophan. The D gene is left open where the match is weak. Clone size is shown for a subset of rows, as once, few, many or a class of expanded clone.

D gene	V gene	J gene	clone size	CDR3 DNA	CDR3 protein
.	TRBV6-2/TRBV6-3	TRBJ1-1	.	TGTGCCAGCAGTAGCTGGGCAGCAATGAACACTGAAGCTTTCTTT	CASSSWAAMNTEAFF
TRBD2	TRBV5-4	TRBJ2-4	.	TGTGCCAGCAGCAGCCGCGGTAGCGGGGGTGACATTCAGTACTTC	CASSSRGSGGDIQYF
.	TRBV7-3	TRBJ2-2	many	TGTGCCAGCAGCTTAACGGGGGGGCCGTACACCGGGGAGCTGTTTTTT	CASSLTGGPYTGELFF
TRBD1	TRBV5-1	TRBJ2-1	few	TGCGCCAGCAAACCGGGACAGGGGACGGATGAGCAGTTCTTC	CASKPGQGTDEQFF
.	TRBV5-5	TRBJ1-4	.	TGTGCCAGCAGCTTGGAGGGAGGAGGCGAAAAACTGTTTTTT	CASSLEGGGEKLFF
TRBD2	TRBV15	TRBJ2-2	few	TGTGCCACCAGCAGTAGCGGGGGGGGGAACACCGGGGAGCTGTTTTTT	CATSSSGGGNTGELFF
.	TRBV20-1	TRBJ2-1	few	TGCAGTGCTAGGTTCGGGGACAATGAGCAGTTCTTC	CSARFGDNEQFF
.	TRBV19	TRBJ2-3	few	TGTGCCAGTAGTATAGGCGGGTATAGCACAGATACGCAGTATTTT	CASSIGGYSTDTQYF
.	TRBV7-9	TRBJ2-3	few	TGTGCCAGCAGCTGGGACCCCAGGGATACGCAGTATTTT	CASSWDPRDTQYF
.	TRBV4-2	TRBJ2-5	few	TGTGCCAGCAGCCAGGGACTTTACGGGACAGCACACCAAGAGACCCAGTACTTC	CASSQGLYGTAHQETQYF
.	TRBV7-2	TRBJ2-3	few	TGTGCCAGCAGCACAGGCCTAGCGTTCACAGATACGCAGTATTTT	CASSTGLAFTDTQYF
.	TRBV5-6	TRBJ2-5	.	TGTGCCAGCAGAACAGAGGGAGAGACCCAGTACTTC	CASRTEGETQYF
.	TRBV24-1	TRBJ2-3	.	TGTGCCACCAGTGATTTCCAGGACGTTGGCATTGCAGATACGCAGTATTTT	CATSDFQDVGIADTQYF
.	TRBV23-1	TRBJ1-4	.	TGCGCCAGCAGTCACCGAGCTAGGAACTATAAACTGTTTTTT	CASSHRARNYKLFF
TRBD1	TRBV4-1	TRBJ2-1	few	TGCGCCAGCAGCCAAGAGAGGCGACAGGGAGACATGGGACAGTTCTTC	CASSQERRQGDMGQFF
TRBD1	TRBV20-1	TRBJ2-4	.	TGCAGTGCGGATCCACCAGGGGGAGTTGACATTCAGTACTTC	CSADPPGGVDIQYF
.	TRBV6-1	TRBJ2-7	.	TGTGCCAGCACCAGGACAGTTGGAGGCCACGAGCAGTACTTC	CASTRTVGGHEQYF
TRBD2	TRBV20-1	TRBJ2-1	.	TGCAGTGCTAGTATTCTAGCGGGGGGGCGATTTCACAATGAGCAGTTCTTC	CSASILAGGRFHNEQFF
.	TRBV5-6	TRBJ1-2	.	TGTGCCAGCAGCTTCCGGGCTATCTATGGCTACACCTTC	CASSFRAIYGYTF
.	TRBV9	TRBJ1-2	.	TGTGCCAGCAGCGCCCTCTCGGACTCCTCTAGGGGCTATACCTTC	CASSALSDSSRGYTF
TRBD1	TRBV6-1	TRBJ2-1	few	TGTGCCAGCAGTGCCGGGACAGGGGGCGTTGAGCAGTTCTTC	CASSAGTGGVEQFF
.	TRBV7-9	TRBJ1-4	few	TGTGCCAGCAGCTCCAACGGCAGACTTAATGAAAAACTGTTTTTT	CASSSNGRLNEKLFF
TRBD1	TRBV20-1	TRBJ1-6	once	TGCAGTGCTAGAGATCATGGACAGGGATGGTATTCACCCCTCCACTTT	CSARDHGQGWYSPLHF
.	TRBV27	TRBJ1-5	few	TGTGCCAGCAGTGCCAGGGGTCAGCCCCAGCATTTT	CASSARGQPQHF
TRBD2	TRBV4-3	TRBJ2-7	.	TGCGCCAGCAGCCAATTAGTCGGGGGGGCAATTTACGAGCAGTACTTC	CASSQLVGGAIYEQYF
.	TRBV29-1	TRBJ1-1	few	TGCAGCGTTGAGACGGGGAGAGATACTGAAGCTTTCTTT	CSVETGRDTEAFF
.	TRBV6-2/TRBV6-3	TRBJ2-3	.	TGTGCCAGCAACTCGCAGGGCTTGGGTACGCAGTATTTT	CASNSQGLGTQYF
.	TRBV15	TRBJ1-1	.	TGTGCCACCAGTCCGCCCTGGGGCACTGAAGCTTTCTTT	CATSPPWGTEAFF
.	TRBV4-3	TRBJ2-6	.	TGCGCCAGCAGCCAGCGGACCCCTTCTGGGGCCAACGTCCTGACTTTC	CASSQRTPSGANVLTF
TRBD2	TRBV4-3	TRBJ2-3	few	TGCGCCAGCAGCGCGGGGACTAGCGGGGGGACTCCTACGCAGTATTTT	CASSAGTSGGTPTQYF
TRBD1	TRBV20-1	TRBJ1-4	few	TGCAGTGCTAGACCGGGACAGTATAATGAAAAACTGTTTTTT	CSARPGQYNEKLFF
.	TRBV6-5	TRBJ1-2	.	TGTGCCAGCAGTTACTTTGGGAGCTATGGCTACACCTTC	CASSYFGSYGYTF
.	TRBV12-3/TRBV12-4	TRBJ2-5	.	TGTGCCATCAGTTTAAGGCCCCGTGGGGGGATTGGAAAAGAGACCCAGTACTTC	CAISLRPRGGIGKETQYF
.	TRBV7-8	TRBJ2-1	few	TGTGCCAGCAGCTTACGGGGAATCGGCAATGAGCAGTTCTTC	CASSLRGIGNEQFF
TRBD1	TRBV7-2	TRBJ1-2	few	TGTGCCAGCAGATATCGACAGGGTATATTCTATGGCTACACCTTC	CASRYRQGIFYGYTF
.	TRBV3-1	TRBJ2-4	.	TGTGCCAGCAGCTACAGTGAGGTTAAAAACATTCAGTACTTC	CASSYSEVKNIQYF
.	TRBV10-1	TRBJ2-3	.	TGCGCCAGCAGTGAAAAGGGGCTCGGGGCAGATACGCAGTATTTT	CASSEKGLGADTQYF
.	TRBV5-1	TRBJ1-1	.	TGCGCCAGCAGCGGATCCGGGAACACTGAAGCTTTCTTT	CASSGSGNTEAFF
.	TRBV11-2	TRBJ2-3	.	TGTGCCAGCAGCTTATGGGGTTCAGCGGGAGATACGCAGTATTTT	CASSLWGSAGDTQYF
.	TRBV9	TRBJ2-3	many	TGTGCCAGCAGCGACACAGATACGCAGTATTTT	CASSDTDTQYF
TRBD2	TRBV7-2	TRBJ2-5	.	TGTGCCAGCAGCTTTTATTCGGGGGGGGCCCAAGAGACCCAGTACTTC	CASSFYSGGAQETQYF
TRBD1	TRBV27	TRBJ1-5	few	TGTGCCAGCAGTTTTCAGGGGGTAGGGCAGCCCCAGCATTTT	CASSFQGVGQPQHF
.	TRBV19	TRBJ2-3	few	TGTGCCAGTAGGATTACCGCGAGCTCCACAGATACGCAGTATTTT	CASRITASSTDTQYF
.	TRBV7-6	TRBJ1-1	few	TGTGCCAGCAGCTTGAAGGGGGGGGGCACTGAAGCTTTCTTT	CASSLKGGGTEAFF
.	TRBV5-1	TRBJ1-1	.	TGCGCCAGCAGCTTGGTTCTGGGCTGGTCTGGAGCTTTCTTT	CASSLVLGWSGAFF
TRBD2	TRBV13	TRBJ2-1	few	TGTGCCAGCAGTCGTTGGCGGGGGGACGACAATGAGCAGTTCTTC	CASSRWRGDDNEQFF
.	TRBV5-1	TRBJ2-5	few	TGCGCCAGCAGCTTGGTATATAGAGGACAAGAGACCCAGTACTTC	CASSLVYRGQETQYF
TRBD1	TRBV28	TRBJ2-5	few	TGTGCCAGCAGTTTTAGTATTTTAGGACAGGGGGTTATAGAGACCCAGTACTTC	CASSFSILGQGVIETQYF
TRBD2	TRBV9	TRBJ2-1	.	TGTGCCAGCACCAAGTTAGCGGGGGGATACAATGAGCAGTTCTTC	CASTKLAGGYNEQFF
TRBD1	TRBV11-2	TRBJ2-7	.	TGTGCCAGCAGCTTACCAGGGGGCCGGGAGCAGTACTTC	CASSLPGGREQYF
TRBD2	TRBV6-2/TRBV6-3	TRBJ2-2	few	TGTGCCAGCAGCCGGCTAGCGGGGGGGCTCACCGGGGAGCTGTTTTTT	CASSRLAGGLTGELFF
TRBD1	TRBV12-3/TRBV12-4	TRBJ2-1	.	TGTGCCAGCAGTTTAACAGGGGGCGGATGGGGTGAGCAGTTCTTC	CASSLTGGGWGEQFF